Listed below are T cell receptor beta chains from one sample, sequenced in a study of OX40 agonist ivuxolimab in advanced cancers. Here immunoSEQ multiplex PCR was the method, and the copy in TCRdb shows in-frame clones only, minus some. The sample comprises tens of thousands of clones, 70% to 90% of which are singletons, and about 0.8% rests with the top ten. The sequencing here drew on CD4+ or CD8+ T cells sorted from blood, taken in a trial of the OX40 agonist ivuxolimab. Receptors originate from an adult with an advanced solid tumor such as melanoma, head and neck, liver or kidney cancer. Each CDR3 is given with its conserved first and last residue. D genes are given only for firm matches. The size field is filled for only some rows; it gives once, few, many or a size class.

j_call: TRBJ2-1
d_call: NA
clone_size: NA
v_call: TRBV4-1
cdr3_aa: CASSQADGSYNEQFF
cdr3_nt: TGCGCCAGCAGCCAAGCGGACGGCTCCTACAATGAGCAGTTCTTC

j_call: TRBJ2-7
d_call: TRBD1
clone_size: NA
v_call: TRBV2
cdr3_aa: CATVKQGVIHEQYF
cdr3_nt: TGTGCCACCGTCAAACAGGGGGTAATCCACGAGCAGTACTTC

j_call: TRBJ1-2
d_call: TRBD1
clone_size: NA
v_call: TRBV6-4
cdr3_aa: CASSDRGQGYVVDYTF
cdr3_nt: TGTGCCAGCAGTGACCGGGGACAGGGTTACGTTGTCGACTACACCTTC

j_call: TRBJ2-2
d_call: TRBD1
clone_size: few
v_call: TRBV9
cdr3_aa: CASSPISRQGNTGELFF
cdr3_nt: TGTGCCAGCAGCCCAATCTCCCGACAGGGGAACACCGGGGAGCTGTTTTTT

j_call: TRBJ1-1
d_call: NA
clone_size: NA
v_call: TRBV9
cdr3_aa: CASSAEQGVTEAFF
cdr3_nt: TGTGCCAGCAGCGCCGAACAGGGAGTTACTGAAGCTTTCTTT

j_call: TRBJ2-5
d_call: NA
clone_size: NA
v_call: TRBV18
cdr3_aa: CASSPGTGETQYF
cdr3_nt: TGTGCCAGCTCACCGGGTACTGGGGAGACCCAGTACTTC

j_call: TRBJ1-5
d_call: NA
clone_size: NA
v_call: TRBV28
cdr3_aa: CASRLLNQPQHF
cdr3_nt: TGTGCCAGCAGACTTTTAAATCAGCCCCAGCATTTT

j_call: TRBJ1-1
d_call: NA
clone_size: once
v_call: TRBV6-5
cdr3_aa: CASSTTPRTTEAFF
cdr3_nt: TGTGCCAGCAGTACGACACCTCGAACTACTGAAGCTTTCTTT

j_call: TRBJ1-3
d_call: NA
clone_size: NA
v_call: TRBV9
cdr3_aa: CASSVGALSGTGNTIYF
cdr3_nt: TGTGCCAGCAGCGTAGGTGCCCTGTCAGGGACTGGAAACACCATATATTTT

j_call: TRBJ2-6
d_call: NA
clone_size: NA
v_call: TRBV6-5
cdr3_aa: CASSKISGANVLTF
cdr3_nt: TGTGCCAGCAGCAAGATCTCTGGGGCCAACGTCCTGACTTTC

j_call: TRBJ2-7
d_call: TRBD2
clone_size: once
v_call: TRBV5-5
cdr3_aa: CAIILAGGIRDDYEQYF
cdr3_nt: TGTGCCATCATTCTTGCGGGAGGGATCCGGGATGACTACGAGCAGTACTTC

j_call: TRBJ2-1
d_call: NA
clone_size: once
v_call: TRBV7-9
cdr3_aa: CASSLKQVRVQFF
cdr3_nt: TGTGCCAGCAGCTTGAAACAGGTCCGAGTGCAGTTCTTC

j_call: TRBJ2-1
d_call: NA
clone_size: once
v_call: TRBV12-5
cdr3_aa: CASGLIPPTSTGTQSWYNEQFF
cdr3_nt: TGTGCTAGTGGTTTGATCCCTCCCACCTCTACCGGGACACAAAGTTGGTACAATGAGCAGTTCTTC

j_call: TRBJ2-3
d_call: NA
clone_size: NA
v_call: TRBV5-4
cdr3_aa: CASNLGRNTDTQYF
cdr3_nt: TGTGCCAGCAATCTGGGCAGGAACACAGATACGCAGTATTTT

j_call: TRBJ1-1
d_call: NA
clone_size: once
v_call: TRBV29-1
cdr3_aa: CSVEDRGPEAFF
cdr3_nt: TGCAGCGTTGAAGACAGGGGCCCTGAAGCTTTCTTT

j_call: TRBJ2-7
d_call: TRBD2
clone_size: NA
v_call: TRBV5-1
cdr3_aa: CASSLAITAGNSYEQYF
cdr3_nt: TGCGCCAGCAGCTTGGCCATCACAGCGGGAAACTCCTACGAGCAGTACTTC

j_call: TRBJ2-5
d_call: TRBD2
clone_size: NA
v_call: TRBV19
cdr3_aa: CASSVNGGAVETQYF
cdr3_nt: TGTGCCAGTAGTGTCAACGGGGGGGCTGTGGAGACCCAGTACTTC

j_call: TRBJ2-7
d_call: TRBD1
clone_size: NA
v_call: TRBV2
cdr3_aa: CASSRQGLNEQYF
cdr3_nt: TGTGCCAGCTCCAGACAGGGGTTAAACGAGCAGTACTTC

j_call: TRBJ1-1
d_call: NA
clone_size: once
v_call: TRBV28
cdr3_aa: CASSSPVGAQGVTEAFF
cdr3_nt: TGTGCCAGCAGCTCCCCGGTGGGGGCGCAAGGGGTCACTGAAGCTTTCTTT

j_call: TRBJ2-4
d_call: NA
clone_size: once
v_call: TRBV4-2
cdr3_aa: CASSPARGAVGNIQYF
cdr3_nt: TGTGCCAGCAGCCCAGCCAGGGGCGCGGTTGGGAACATTCAGTACTTC

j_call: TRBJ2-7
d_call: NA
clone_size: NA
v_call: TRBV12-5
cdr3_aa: CASGLTPTTASYEQYF
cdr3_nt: TGTGCTAGTGGTTTGACCCCTACGACAGCCTCCTACGAGCAGTACTTC

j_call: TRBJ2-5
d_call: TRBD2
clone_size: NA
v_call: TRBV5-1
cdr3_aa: CASSPWTSGSGETQYF
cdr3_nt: TGCGCCAGCAGCCCCTGGACTAGCGGGAGTGGGGAGACCCAGTACTTC

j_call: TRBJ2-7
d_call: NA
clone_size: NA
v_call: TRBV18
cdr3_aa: CASSGGPYEQYF
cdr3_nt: TGTGCCAGTTCAGGGGGGCCCTACGAGCAGTACTTC